This is a list of T cell receptor beta chains from one sample in a study of blood T cell repertoires in COVID-19. Some clones are missing from TCRdb's copy, which holds only in-frame ones; the method was immunoSEQ multiplex PCR. The sample lists 200,000 to 250,000 clones; 81% were seen once. Sequenced material: PBMCs or T cells enriched from blood (not recorded which). Receptor source: a man between 40 and 49 years old who had recovered from COVID-19. Both conserved end residues are part of each CDR3. A D gene is named only where the DNA matches it firmly. Expanded clones are given a class, and other clones once, few, many or no size at all.

cdr3_length | clone_size | j_call | d_call | v_call | cdr3_nt | cdr3_aa
16 | - | TRBJ2-1 | TRBD2 | TRBV7-8 | TGTGCCAGCAGCCCCGAGGGACTAGCCTCCTACAATGAGCAGTTCTTC | CASSPEGLASYNEQFF
13 | - | TRBJ2-1 | - | TRBV10-1 | TGCGCCAGCAGTGAGGGAGGAAGCAATGAGCAGTTCTTC | CASSEGGSNEQFF
14 | once | TRBJ1-2 | - | TRBV9 | TGTGCCAGCAGCGTAGGAACAGCTTACTATGGCTACACCTTC | CASSVGTAYYGYTF
12 | - | TRBJ2-7 | TRBD1 | TRBV6-5 | TGTGCCAGCGGGGACAGAGGTTACGAGCAGTACTTC | CASGDRGYEQYF
15 | - | TRBJ1-3 | - | TRBV3-1/TRBV3-2 | TGTGCCAGCAGCCCCCTCAGGTGGGCAGGAAACACCATATATTTT | CASSPLRWAGNTIYF
14 | - | TRBJ2-4 | TRBD2 | TRBV5-1 | TGCGCCAGCAGAGCGGGGATAGCCAAAAACATTCAGTACTTC | CASRAGIAKNIQYF
16 | - | TRBJ2-3 | TRBD2 | TRBV2 | TGTGCCAGCAGGATCATAGCGGGGCGGAGCACAGATACGCAGTATTTT | CASRIIAGRSTDTQYF
16 | - | TRBJ1-2 | TRBD1 | TRBV5-6 | TGTGCCAGCAGCTTTCCTGGGACAGGGTCCGCGAGTGGCTACACCTTC | CASSFPGTGSASGYTF
13 | few | TRBJ2-7 | TRBD1 | TRBV12-5 | TGTGCTAGTGGTTTGGGGGACAGGTACGAGCAGTACTTC | CASGLGDRYEQYF
16 | - | TRBJ1-2 | TRBD1 | TRBV18 | TGTGCCAGCTCAACACAACCTCGACAGGGGGCGCGGGGCTACACCTTC | CASSTQPRQGARGYTF
12 | many | TRBJ1-1 | - | TRBV29-1 | TGCAGCGTTGTAAACAGTTACACTGAAGCTTTCTTT | CSVVNSYTEAFF
14 | - | TRBJ2-7 | TRBD2 | TRBV10-1 | TGCGCCAACCGACTCCTAGCGGCCCTCTACGAGCAGTACTTC | CANRLLAALYEQYF
13 | - | TRBJ1-2 | TRBD1 | TRBV10-3 | TGTGCCATCAGTGACCCGGGGACAGTCTTCAGGGGCTTC | CAISDPGTVFRGF
13 | - | TRBJ1-1 | - | TRBV3-1/TRBV3-2 | TGTGCCAGCAGCCCCCGTCGGGGCACTGAAGCTTTCTTT | CASSPRRGTEAFF
14 | - | TRBJ2-3 | TRBD2 | TRBV27 | TGTGCCAGCAGAGCTAGCGGGAGCACAGATACGCAGTATTTT | CASRASGSTDTQYF
15 | - | TRBJ2-1 | TRBD1 | TRBV5-8 | TGTGCCAGCAGCTTGGTAGACAGGGGGAAGGGTGAGCAGTTCTTC | CASSLVDRGKGEQFF
13 | once | TRBJ2-5 | TRBD2 | TRBV18 | TGTGCCAGCTCACAGGGACTAGCGGAGACCCAGTACTTC | CASSQGLAETQYF
14 | few | TRBJ1-6 | - | TRBV11-2 | TGTGCCAGCAGCCCCGGGAGGGTCGATTCACCCCTCCACTTT | CASSPGRVDSPLHF
15 | - | TRBJ2-4 | TRBD1 | TRBV7-9 | TGTGCCAGCAGCTCCCCGGACAGGATACCGCACATTCAGTACTTC | CASSSPDRIPHIQYF
13 | - | TRBJ1-1 | - | TRBV10-2 | TGCGCCAGCAGTGACCCCCGACAGGAGAAAGCTTTCTTT | CASSDPRQEKAFF
16 | - | TRBJ2-5 | TRBD1 | TRBV6-6 | TGTGCCAGCAGTAAAGGGACAGGGACGCACCAAGAGACCCAGTACTTC | CASSKGTGTHQETQYF
14 | - | TRBJ1-3 | - | TRBV6-5 | TGTGCCAGCAGTTACTTGGGAGGTGGAAACACCATATATTTT | CASSYLGGGNTIYF
14 | - | TRBJ2-7 | TRBD1 | TRBV2 | TGTGCCAGCACCGTCGGACAGGGCCGTACCGAGCAGTACTTC | CASTVGQGRTEQYF
14 | - | TRBJ2-7 | - | TRBV27 | TGTGCCAGCAGCCCGACAACGTCGCTCTACGAGCAGTACTTC | CASSPTTSLYEQYF
12 | - | TRBJ1-2 | TRBD1 | TRBV18 | TGTGCCAGCTCACCCTCCAGACAGGGTGGCACCTTC | CASSPSRQGGTF
17 | - | TRBJ2-7 | - | TRBV7-3 | TGTGCCAGCAGCCTCACTGGGGGCCAGCGGGGAACCTACGAGCAGTACTTC | CASSLTGGQRGTYEQYF
12 | - | TRBJ1-2 | - | TRBV6-5 | TGTGCCAGCAGGGACAGAGTCTATGGCTACACCTTC | CASRDRVYGYTF
12 | - | TRBJ1-2 | - | TRBV30 | TGTGCCTGGAGTGCGGGGATGGCCGGCTACACCTTC | CAWSAGMAGYTF
15 | - | TRBJ1-5 | - | TRBV7-2 | TGTGCCAGCAGCTTACAAGCGACAGACAATCAGCCCCAGCATTTT | CASSLQATDNQPQHF
16 | - | TRBJ2-3 | TRBD2 | TRBV3-1/TRBV3-2 | TGTGCCAGCAGCCATACCGGGACTATAAACACAGATACGCAGTATTTT | CASSHTGTINTDTQYF
14 | - | TRBJ2-1 | - | TRBV7-3 | TGTGCCAGCAGCTTAAGCGTCGGGGACAATGAGCAGTTCTTC | CASSLSVGDNEQFF
19 | - | TRBJ2-6 | TRBD1 | TRBV3-1/TRBV3-2 | TGTGCCAGCAGCCCCTTAATGGGACAGGGCCCGTCTGGGGCCAACGTCCTGACTTTC | CASSPLMGQGPSGANVLTF
13 | few | TRBJ2-7 | - | TRBV2 | TGTGCCAGCAGTGACGTCGGGTCCTACGAGCAGTACTTC | CASSDVGSYEQYF
15 | - | TRBJ2-7 | TRBD1 | TRBV12-5 | TGTGCTAGTGGTTCGCCGGGACAGGGGTATTACGAGCAGTACTTC | CASGSPGQGYYEQYF
18 | once | TRBJ1-2 | TRBD1 | TRBV15 | TGTGCCACCAGCAGAGAGAGCAGACAGGGTGCAAGAGACTATGGCTACACCTTC | CATSRESRQGARDYGYTF
15 | - | TRBJ2-1 | TRBD1 | TRBV7-9 | TGTGCCAGCAGCGGGACAGGGAAGCACTACAATGAGCAGTTCTTC | CASSGTGKHYNEQFF
16 | few | TRBJ1-2 | TRBD1 | TRBV5-8 | TGTGCCAGCAGCTTATCGGGGACAGCCTTCATCCTAGGCTACACCTTC | CASSLSGTAFILGYTF
12 | - | TRBJ2-3 | TRBD1 | TRBV19 | TGTGCCAGTAGTACCGGGACAGCCACGCAGTATTTT | CASSTGTATQYF
11 | few | TRBJ1-1 | - | TRBV3-1/TRBV3-2 | TGTGCCAGCAGCCAACGAGGGGGTGCTTTCTTT | CASSQRGGAFF
16 | - | TRBJ1-1 | - | TRBV5-6 | TGTGCCAGCAGCTTGCTAGGGGGTGCCGGTGAAACTGAAGCTTTCTTT | CASSLLGGAGETEAFF
13 | - | TRBJ1-3 | - | TRBV29-1 | TGCAGCGTTGTGAGGAGCTCTGGAAACACCATATATTTT | CSVVRSSGNTIYF
15 | - | TRBJ1-1 | - | TRBV5-5 | TGTGCCAGCAGCTGGGAAGCGCAGGGTAGGGCTGAAGCTTTCTTT | CASSWEAQGRAEAFF
15 | - | TRBJ1-1 | - | TRBV6-5 | TGTGCCAGCAACAGCTCACCGGGGGGCGGCACTGAAGCTTTCTTT | CASNSSPGGGTEAFF
13 | once | TRBJ1-2 | - | TRBV15 | TGTGCCACCAGCAGGGACAAACTCTATGGCTACACCTTC | CATSRDKLYGYTF
12 | - | TRBJ1-2 | - | TRBV18 | TGTGCCAGCTCACCGACAGGTCTCGGCTACACCTTC | CASSPTGLGYTF
15 | - | TRBJ1-3 | - | TRBV5-4 | TGTGCCAGCAGCCCTGGGGAGGGCCGCCGGAACACCATATATTTT | CASSPGEGRRNTIYF
13 | - | TRBJ1-1 | - | TRBV18 | TGTGCCAGCTCACCTAACAGTAACACTGAAGCTTTCTTT | CASSPNSNTEAFF
14 | - | TRBJ2-7 | - | TRBV3-1/TRBV3-2 | TGTGCCAGCAATCCGAGCGGGTACTCCTACGAGCAGTACTTC | CASNPSGYSYEQYF
14 | - | TRBJ1-3 | TRBD1 | TRBV4-2 | TGTGCCAGCAGCCAGACAGGGGAGGGAAACACCATATATTTT | CASSQTGEGNTIYF
13 | - | TRBJ1-1 | - | TRBV27 | TGTGCCAGCAGTCCGACAGGTAACACTGAAGCTTTCTTT | CASSPTGNTEAFF